These 9 T cell receptor beta chains share one sample of origin, sequenced in a study of T cells in Graves' hyperthyroidism and ophthalmopathy. TCR beta CDR3 regions were amplified from RNA. HTBI primers were the set used in a first-round RT-PCR of the TCR CDR3. A single record per CDR3 protein comes from TCRdb applying MiXCR to the multiplex PCR reads. The sample holds about 400,000 distinct CDR3 sequences, approximately 14% seen once. Sequenced input: blood. These receptors were taken from a woman under 30 with Graves' hyperthyroidism.

V gene TRBV19 combines with J gene TRBJ1-1; tentative D call: TRBD1 (6 bases). The V and J ends lost 3 bases and 7 bases respectively, with 15 bases between them. This CDR3 has 14 amino acids. The germline CDR1 and CDR2 sequences are LNHDA and SQIVND (reference sequence). DNA of the CDR3: TGTGCCAGTAGTATCCAGGGGAGTATGGGTGAAGCTTTCTTT. This codes for CASSIQGSMGEAFF.

This clonotype showed up many times. The V and J genes are TRBV12-3 or TRBV12-4 and TRBJ2-4; D is possibly TRBD1 or TRBD2 (5 bases each). Trimming cost V 3 bases and J 1 base, with 13 bases left between them. This CDR3 has 16 amino acids. In nucleotides, the CDR3 is TGTGCCAGCAGTTTGTACGGGGCTACGGCCAAAAACATTCAGTACTTC. This sequence encodes CASSLYGATAKNIQYF.

The V gene is TRBV20-1, the J gene TRBJ1-2; no firm D call. Trimming shortened V by 3 bases and J by 1 base, and 27 bases separated the two germline ends. The germline V gene has CDR1 DFQATT and CDR2 SNEGSKA (reference sequence). This CDR3 contains 19 residues. The CDR3 coding sequence is TGCAGTGCTAGTCTTTTGTCCGTGACGAACTCCGGTGGTAACTATGGCTACACCTTC. It translates to CSASLLSVTNSGGNYGYTF.

The gene calls are TRBV14 and TRBJ2-3, with 7 bases aligning to TRBD2. Germline values: CDR1 SGHDN, CDR2 FVKESK. The V gene end was trimmed by 4 bases and the J gene end by 7 bases; junction bases not matched to a gene: 8. The CDR3 covers 14 residues. CDR3 DNA sequence: TGTGCCAGCAGCCTACCGGGACTACTAAATACGCAGTATTTT. Translating it yields CASSLPGLLNTQYF. Together with reference TRBV14 and TRBJ2-3, the CDR3 gives the full variable domain: EAGVTQFPSHSVIEKGQTVTLRCDPISGHDNLYWYRRVMGKEIKFLLHFVKESKQDESGMPNNRFLAERTGGTYSTLKVQPAELEDSGVYFCASSLPGLLNTQYFGPGTRLTVL.

This clonotype was counted ten times or more. V usage is TRBV5-1 and J usage is TRBJ2-3; D is undetermined. The germline V and J ends were trimmed by 0 bases and 1 base, with 9 bases remaining between them. This CDR3 comprises 15 residues. Germline lookup yields CDR1 SGHRS and CDR2 YFSETQ. The CDR3 spells CASSLGGFGTDTQYF. The CDR3 DNA follows: TGCGCCAGCAGCTTGGGGGGTTTCGGCACAGATACGCAGTATTTT.

V and J are TRBV19 and TRBJ1-2; D uncertain. CDR1 is LNHDA and CDR2 is SQIVND in the germline V gene (reference sequence). Trimming took 8 bases from V and 8 from J, leaving 18 bases between them. This CDR3 is built from 13 residues. This CDR3 reads CASRTDAPGGYTF. CDR3 coding DNA: TGTGCCAGTCGGACGGACGCCCCGGGCGGCTACACCTTC.

The V call is TRBV6-1, the J call TRBJ2-7; the D gene is possibly TRBD2 (5 bases). Trimming stripped 7 bases from V and 6 bases from J, with 10 bases between. The CDR3 consists of 11 residues. Germline V lookup: CDR1 MNHNS, CDR2 SASEGT. The chain's CDR3 is CASTEGIEQYF. Here the CDR3 DNA reads TGTGCCAGCACCGAGGGTATCGAGCAGTACTTC.

In its sample, this clonotype was seen many times. The chain joins TRBV12-3 or TRBV12-4 to TRBJ2-7, with a weak D call TRBD2 (7 bases). This CDR3 contains 16 residues. Trimming removed 2 bases from V and 4 bases from J, with 18 bases in between. The CDR3 protein is CASSLNVGGRLYEQYF. The CDR3 coding sequence is TGTGCCAGCAGTTTAAACGTCGGGGGGCGACTTTACGAGCAGTACTTC.

Many counts were recorded for this clonotype. The CDR3 sequence: CASTIYERGSSYEQYF. The CDR3 bases are TGTGCCAGCACCATTTACGAGCGGGGGAGCTCCTACGAGCAGTACTTC. The J gene is TRBJ2-7, the V gene TRBV11-2; TRBD2 aligns across 8 bases. The V gene's germline CDR1 is SGHAT and CDR2 FQNNGV. V lost 7 bases to trimming and J lost 0 bases; unmatched junction nucleotides: 11. The CDR3 extends over 16 amino acids.